What follows are 15 T cell receptor beta chains derived from one specimen sequenced in a study of T cell repertoires in cytomegalovirus infection. TCRdb analysed the reads with MiXCR anew, one entry per CDR3 protein. This table has 100,000 to 150,000 distinct CDR3 sequences, roughly 9% appearing once. Input material: PBMCs. Every receptor here comes from a human donor in good health (CMV status not recorded). Some clones in this sample may be carry-over from other donors' samples.

This clonotype came up many times. The chain carries TRBV29-1 and TRBJ2-3; 11 bases are shared with TRBD2. Germline CDR1 SQVTM, CDR2 ANQGSEA. V dropped 3 bases and J dropped 1; count of bases not matched to a gene: 3. The CDR3 totals 15 residues. The CDR3 protein is CSVDGTSGRTDTQYF. The CDR3 DNA is TGCAGCGTTGATGGGACTAGCGGACGCACAGATACGCAGTATTTT.

This clonotype occurred many times. The chain employs TRBV2 and TRBJ1-2; no firm D call. Trimming cost V 6 bases and J 6 bases, with 17 bases left between them. The CDR3 is 14 amino acids. Germline CDR1 is SNHLY and CDR2 is FYNNEI. The CDR3 sequence is CASRRPPSLNGYTF. The CDR3 region has the DNA TGTGCCAGCAGGAGGCCCCCGAGCCTCAATGGCTACACCTTC.

This clonotype was detected only a few times. This rearrangement joins TRBV7-3 to TRBJ1-6, with D unclear. The CDR3 runs to 14 residues. The germline V and J ends were trimmed by 2 bases and 5 bases, with 7 bases remaining between them. Looked up from germline, CDR1 is SGHTA and CDR2 is FQGTGA. CDR3 sequence reads: CASSLGRDNSPLHF. For the CDR3, the DNA is TGTGCCAGCAGCTTAGGCAGAGATAATTCACCCCTCCACTTT.

The table lists this clonotype with many counts. The J gene is TRBJ1-1, the V gene TRBV28; D unclear. Germline assignment: CDR1 MDHEN and CDR2 SYDVKM. The V gene lost 3 bases and the J gene lost 0 bases, with 11 bases spanning the gap. The CDR3 is 15 residues long. Here the CDR3 DNA reads TGTGCCAGCAGTTTGCTCACTGGAATGAACACTGAAGCTTTCTTT. It codes for CASSLLTGMNTEAFF.

The V call is TRBV18, the J call TRBJ1-5; TRBD1 matches 11 bases. The CDR3 totals 16 residues. CDR1 is KGHSH and CDR2 is LQKENI in the germline V gene. V gave up 8 bases and J gave up 4 bases; unmatched junction bases: 10. The DNA of the CDR3 is TGTGCCAGCCCCTTCACGGACAGGGGGCGAAATCAGCCCCAGCATTTT. Translation: CASPFTDRGRNQPQHF.

In this sample, this clonotype turned up many times. The V gene is TRBV7-2, the J gene TRBJ2-5, with D perhaps TRBD2 (5 bases). The ends were cut back, 3 bases at V and 1 base at J, with 15 bases in the middle. The CDR3 runs to 16 residues. The germline V gene encodes CDR1 SGHTA and CDR2 FQGNSA. The CDR3 reads CASSFLKRQFQETQYF. In DNA, the CDR3 is TGTGCCAGCAGCTTTTTGAAGCGGCAGTTCCAAGAGACCCAGTACTTC.

At least ten counts were recorded for this clonotype. V is TRBV5-8 and J is TRBJ2-5, with D perhaps given as TRBD1 or TRBD2 (5 bases each). The length of the CDR3 is 15 residues. Trimming cost V 0 bases and J 2 bases, with 11 bases left between them. Germline V gene sequence: CDR1 SGHTS, CDR2 YDEGEE. The CDR3 reads CASSLDGGKQETQYF. DNA of the CDR3: TGTGCCAGCAGCTTGGATGGGGGAAAACAAGAGACCCAGTACTTC.

This clonotype was detected ten times or more. The chain employs TRBV12-3 or TRBV12-4 and TRBJ2-1, with TRBD2 matching over 8 bases. V shed 10 bases, J shed 6 bases, and the junction held 11 bases outside the gene matches. The CDR3 length is 14 residues. CDR3 region: CATKLRLAGNEQFF. For the CDR3, the DNA is TGTGCCACCAAGCTGAGGCTAGCGGGCAATGAGCAGTTCTTC.

This clonotype occurred a few times. V and J are TRBV10-3 and TRBJ2-5; D possibly corresponds to TRBD2 (7 bases). The V gene lost 6 bases and the J gene lost 5 bases, with 13 bases spanning the gap. Germline V gives CDR1 ENHRY, CDR2 SYGVKD. The CDR3 contains 13 residues. The CDR3 reads CAISGGPGETQYF. In DNA form, the CDR3 reads TGTGCCATCAGCGGGGGGCCAGGGGAGACCCAGTACTTC.

V and J are TRBV5-4 and TRBJ2-5; 7 positions agree with TRBD2. Per the germline V gene, CDR1 is SGHNT and CDR2 is YYREEE (reference sequence). Losses at the gene ends were 3 bases for V and 5 bases for J; bases not matched to a gene: 7. The CDR3 contains 14 residues. CDR3 loop: CASSSDLGGETQYF. The DNA of the CDR3 is TGTGCCAGCAGCTCCGACTTGGGGGGGGAGACCCAGTACTTC.

This clonotype appeared many times. V gene TRBV7-6 combines with J gene TRBJ2-1; D possibly matches TRBD1 or TRBD2 (6 bases each). Germline V CDR1 and CDR2: SGHVS, FNYEAQ. V lost 1 base and J lost 2, with 12 bases in between. The CDR3 totals 16 residues. DNA of the CDR3: TGTGCCAGCAGCTTAGAGGTGGGGGGCCCCTACAATGAGCAGTTCTTC. Protein: CASSLEVGGPYNEQFF.

This chain uses TRBV29-1 with TRBJ1-1; the D is unclear. This CDR3 is built from 14 residues. The germline CDR1 and CDR2 sequences are SQVTM and ANQGSEA. The V and J ends lost 5 bases and 5 bases respectively, with 18 bases between them. The CDR3 DNA is TGCAGCGTTCACACGGCGGGAAGAGTAACTGAAGCTTTCTTT. Amino acids: CSVHTAGRVTEAFF.

The sample holds a few counts of this clonotype. The chain employs TRBV7-9 and TRBJ2-1; 10 bases agree with TRBD2. V shed 3 bases and J 7 bases; nucleotides not matched to a gene: 12. The V gene's germline CDR1 is SEHNR and CDR2 FQNEAQ (reference sequence). The CDR3 is 17 amino acids. CDR3 coding DNA: TGTGCCAGCAGCTTTGCTAGCGGGGGTTCCGGTAGGAATGAGCAGTTCTTC. It yields the protein CASSFASGGSGRNEQFF. The entire variable domain, with the rest obtained from reference TRBV7-9 and TRBJ2-1, is as follows: DTGVSQNPRHKITKRGQNVTFRCDPISEHNRLYWYRQTLGQGPEFLTYFQNEAQLEKSRLLSDRFSAERPKGSFSTLEIQRTEQGDSAMYLCASSFASGGSGRNEQFFGPGTRLTVL.

In this sample, this clonotype turned up many times. The V call is TRBV2, the J call TRBJ2-2, with D tentatively TRBD1 (6 bases). The V and J ends lost 4 bases and 5 bases respectively, with 11 bases between them. The V gene's germline CDR1 is SNHLY and CDR2 FYNNEI. The CDR3 consists of 14 residues. CDR3: CASSGGGVTGELFF. CDR3 nucleotides: TGTGCCAGCAGTGGAGGGGGTGTTACCGGGGAGCTGTTTTTT.

This clonotype was picked up many times. V usage is TRBV20-1 and J usage is TRBJ2-6; either TRBD1 or TRBD2 may fit D (5 bases each). Trimming took off 5 bases at V and 0 bases at J, with 14 bases between the two ends. The length of the CDR3 is 16 residues. CDR1 DFQATT and CDR2 SNEGSKA come from the germline V gene (reference sequence). The CDR3 DNA reads TGCAGTGCTTCCCGGGACGGAATCTCTGGGGCCAACGTCCTGACTTTC. Its translation is CSASRDGISGANVLTF.